This is a list of T cell receptor beta chains from one sample in a study of technical replicates of blood from a handful of donors. The data were produced by immunoSEQ multiplex PCR, yet TCRdb's version contains in-frame clones alone and is incomplete. The repertoire includes tens of thousands of clones, 91% of them detected once, and more than 0.35% sits in the top ten. Sequenced sample: T cells isolated from PBMCs. The source of these receptors is a human donor in good health. Some clones in this sample may be carry-over from other donors' samples. Each CDR3 is given with its conserved first and last residue. A D gene is named only where the DNA matches it firmly.

v_gene	j_gene	d_gene	CDR3nt	CDR3aa
TRBV19	TRBJ1-5	TRBD1	TGTGCCAGTAGTATCCAGGGGGCTCAGCCCCAGCATTTT	CASSIQGAQPQHF
TRBV2	TRBJ2-7	TRBD2	TGTGCCAGCAGCCCGGGACTAGCGGACTACGAGCAGTACTTC	CASSPGLADYEQYF
TRBV23-1	TRBJ2-5	TRBD2	TGCGCCAGCTGCCGGACTAGCGGACTCCAAGAGACCCAGTACTTC	CASCRTSGLQETQYF
TRBV7-8	TRBJ1-5	TRBD1	TGTGCCAGCAGCCCGGCGACAGGGGGCAATCAGCCCCAGCATTTT	CASSPATGGNQPQHF
TRBV28	TRBJ2-1	TRBD2	TGTGCCAGCAGTTTGGGGCTAGCGGGAAGAATAAACGCAGGTGAGCAGTTCTTC	CASSLGLAGRINAGEQFF
TRBV2	TRBJ2-7	NA	TGTGCCAGCAGTTACTCCTACGAGCAGTACTTC	CASSYSYEQYF
TRBV11-2	TRBJ2-6	NA	TGTGCCAGCAGCCGGACAGCCGGCTCTGGGGCCAACGTCCTGACTTTC	CASSRTAGSGANVLTF
TRBV9	TRBJ2-7	NA	TGTGCCAGCAGCGTAGCCCGGGACATCAACCTCGGGGAGCAGTACTTC	CASSVARDINLGEQYF
TRBV18	TRBJ1-2	TRBD1	TGTGCCAGCTCACCCCGGGATGGGACAGTTGACGACTATGGCTACACCTTC	CASSPRDGTVDDYGYTF
TRBV5-4	TRBJ1-1	NA	TGTGCCAGCAGCTTGATCGGACGGGGATCGAACACTGAAGCTTTCTTT	CASSLIGRGSNTEAFF
TRBV2	TRBJ1-3	NA	TGTGCCAGCAGTGATCGGGGGGCCGGAAACACCATATATTTT	CASSDRGAGNTIYF
TRBV10-1	TRBJ1-6	NA	TGCGCCAGCAGTGAGTCCGGGGACTATAATTCACCCCTCCACTTT	CASSESGDYNSPLHF